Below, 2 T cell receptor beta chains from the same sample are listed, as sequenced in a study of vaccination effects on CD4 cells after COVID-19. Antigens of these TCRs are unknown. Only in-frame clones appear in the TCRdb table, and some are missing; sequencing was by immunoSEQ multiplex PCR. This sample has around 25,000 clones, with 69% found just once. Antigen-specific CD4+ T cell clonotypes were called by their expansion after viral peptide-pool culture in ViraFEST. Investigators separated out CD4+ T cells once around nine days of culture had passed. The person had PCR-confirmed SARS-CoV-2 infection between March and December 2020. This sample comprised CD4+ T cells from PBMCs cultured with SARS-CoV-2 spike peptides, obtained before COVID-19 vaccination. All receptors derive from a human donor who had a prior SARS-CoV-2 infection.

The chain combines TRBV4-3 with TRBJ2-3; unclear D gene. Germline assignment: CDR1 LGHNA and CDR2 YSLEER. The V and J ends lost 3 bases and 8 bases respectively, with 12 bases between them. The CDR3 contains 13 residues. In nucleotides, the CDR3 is TGCGCCAGCAGCCACTCTTTTCTAGGTACGCAGTATTTT. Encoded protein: CASSHSFLGTQYF.

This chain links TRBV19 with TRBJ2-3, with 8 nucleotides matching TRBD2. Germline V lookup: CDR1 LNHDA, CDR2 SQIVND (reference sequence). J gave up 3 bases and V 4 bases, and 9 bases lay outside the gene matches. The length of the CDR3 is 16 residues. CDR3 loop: CASSTSAGVLTDTQYF. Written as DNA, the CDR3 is TGTGCCAGTAGTACCTCAGCGGGGGTTCTTACAGATACGCAGTATTTT.